This T cell receptor (beta chain) was identified in a study of shared clonotypes between healthy human individuals. Turning to this clone: The identical CDR3 is also encoded by other nucleotide sequences in the sample.

CDR1 MNHNS and CDR2 SASEGT come from the germline V gene. The CDR3 consists of 13 residues. Trimming took 2 bases from V and 5 from J, leaving 9 bases between them. Using immunoSEQ multiplex PCR, the repertoire was profiled, and TCRdb retains in-frame clones only, with some absent. The repertoire holds millions of clones, with approximately 95% as singletons. The rearrangement links TRBV6-1 to TRBJ1-2, with D maybe TRBD1 (5 bases). The sequence was obtained from a man in his late teens or twenties in good health. The specimen sequenced was naive CD4+ T cells sorted from blood. Indicated subset: CD45RA+ positively selected. The chain's CDR3 is CASSEQGSYGYTF. The CDR3 DNA reads as TGTGCCAGCAGTGAACAGGGTAGTTATGGCTACACCTTC.